Sequencing of this T cell receptor beta chain was carried out in a study of blood T cell repertoires in COVID-19. Overall study: The origin of the acute and convalescent COVID-19 samples was the United States, Italy and Spain. The cDNA or gDNA used as material had been derived from T cells, B-cell-depleted T cells, or PBMCs.

In the authors' workflow: Estimation of nucleated cell counts relied on the amplification of reference gene primers. Assay used: immunoSEQ multiplex PCR; TCRdb lists only in-frame clones, some missing. That table gives V, J and clone size, and the DNA gave D and trimming. This table holds 35,000 to 40,000 clones, 84% found once. Germline V gene lookup returns CDR1 SNHLY and CDR2 FYNNEI. This CDR3 spans 13 amino acids. Trimming removed 6 bases from V and 7 bases from J, with 13 bases in between. Sequencing was done on a sample of peripheral blood. The chain is built from TRBV2 and TRBJ1-5; D possibly corresponds to TRBD1 (5 bases). The TCR was taken from a man in his sixties with COVID-19, enrolled during active disease. In DNA, the CDR3 is TGTGCCAGCAGCAGGGACTTGTCCCAGCCCCAGCATTTT. Amino acid sequence: CASSRDLSQPQHF. The variable domain in full, completed from reference TRBV2 and TRBJ1-5, reads EPEVTQTPSHQVTQMGQEVILRCVPISNHLYFYWYRQILGQKVEFLVSFYNNEISEKSEIFDDQFSVERPDGSNFTLKIRSTKLEDSAMYFCASSRDLSQPQHFGDGTRLSIL.